These T cell receptor beta chains were read from a single sample in a study of blood T cells in healthy people across ages. TCRdb redid the calling of the 5' RACE reads with MiXCR, one entry per CDR3 protein. The repertoire consists of over 1,300,000 distinct CDR3 sequences, with approximately 59% occurring once and the leading ten covering over 5%. Sequenced: blood. The receptors were sampled from a man aged 18 to 30 in good health. Both conserved end residues are part of each CDR3. The order of the fields is J gene, V gene, clone size, D gene, CDR3 protein, CDR3 DNA. The D gene is left open where the match is weak. The size field is filled for only some rows; it gives once, few, many or a size class.

TRBJ2-7,TRBV7-9,.,.,CASYGENEQYF,TGTGCCAGCTACGGCGAAAATGAGCAGTACTTC
TRBJ2-7,TRBV11-1,.,TRBD1,CASSPWDRAYNEQYF,TGTGCCAGCAGCCCCTGGGACAGGGCCTACAATGAGCAGTACTTC
TRBJ2-3,TRBV3-1,.,TRBD1,CASSTGTESSTDTQYF,TGTGCCAGCAGCACCGGGACAGAAAGTTCCACAGATACGCAGTATTTT
TRBJ2-4,TRBV12-5,.,.,CASGEGTKNIQYF,TGTGCTAGTGGGGAGGGAACCAAAAACATTCAGTACTTC
TRBJ1-1,TRBV27,once,.,CASSLSTDQLLVAFF,TGTGCCAGCAGTCTTTCGACAGACCAGCTCCTGGTAGCTTTCTTT
TRBJ1-1,TRBV12-3/TRBV12-4,.,.,CASTDEHRGGNTEAFF,TGTGCCAGCACCGACGAACATCGGGGTGGGAACACTGAAGCTTTCTTT
TRBJ2-3,TRBV6-5,once,TRBD2,CASSYGRRGLAGRLTDTQYF,TGTGCCAGCAGTTACGGACGACGGGGGCTAGCGGGACGACTAACTGATACGCAGTATTTT
TRBJ1-6,TRBV7-9,few,.,CASGGDSSSYNSPLHF,TGTGCCAGCGGAGGTGATTCGAGCTCCTATAATTCACCCCTCCACTTT
TRBJ2-1,TRBV30,.,TRBD2,CAWSKSAGLNEQFF,TGTGCCTGGAGTAAATCAGCGGGACTCAATGAGCAGTTCTTC
TRBJ2-3,TRBV10-2,.,TRBD2,CASSELYGTSGRAEDTQYF,TGCGCCAGCAGTGAATTATACGGGACTAGCGGGAGGGCTGAAGATACGCAGTATTTT
TRBJ1-5,TRBV16,.,.,CASSQYRFGSNQPQHF,TGTGCCAGCAGCCAATACCGTTTCGGGAGCAATCAGCCCCAGCATTTT
TRBJ2-5,TRBV12-5,few,.,CASGLVLMSGTEQETQYF,TGTGCTAGTGGTTTGGTTCTAATGTCCGGGACTGAACAAGAGACCCAGTACTTC
TRBJ1-5,TRBV27,once,TRBD1,CASSSNDRGGRPQHF,TGTGCCAGCAGTTCCAACGACAGGGGTGGACGGCCCCAGCATTTT
TRBJ2-3,TRBV4-2,once,.,CASSPLAQDYGGDTQYF,TGTGCCAGCAGCCCCTTAGCACAGGACTATGGAGGAGATACGCAGTATTTT
TRBJ1-1,TRBV12-3/TRBV12-4,.,TRBD1,CASSYQGAEAFF,TGTGCCAGCAGCTATCAGGGGGCTGAAGCTTTCTTT
TRBJ1-5,TRBV18,.,.,CASSVRGKNSNQPQHF,TGTGCCAGCTCAGTCCGGGGCAAGAATAGCAATCAGCCCCAGCATTTT
TRBJ2-1,TRBV6-5,.,.,CASSPDLYAHNEQFF,TGTGCCAGCAGTCCGGACTTGTACGCCCACAATGAGCAGTTCTTC
TRBJ1-4,TRBV7-8,.,.,CASSSPGGTNEKLFF,TGTGCCAGCAGCTCACCCGGGGGGACTAATGAAAAACTGTTTTTT
TRBJ2-7,TRBV10-3,.,TRBD2,CAISEPIAGTSYNEQYF,TGTGCCATCAGTGAGCCTATAGCGGGCACCTCCTACAATGAGCAGTACTTC
TRBJ2-1,TRBV5-1,once,TRBD2,CASSQGLAGGVYNEQFF,TGCGCCAGCAGCCAGGGACTAGCGGGAGGAGTCTACAATGAGCAGTTCTTC
TRBJ2-5,TRBV21-1,.,.,CATPPEGETQYF,TGTGCCACTCCACCCGAGGGGGAGACCCAGTACTTC
TRBJ2-3,TRBV20-1,once,TRBD2,CSAKLAEGTDTQYF,TGCAGTGCTAAACTAGCGGAGGGCACAGATACGCAGTATTTT
TRBJ1-6,TRBV28,.,TRBD1,CASSSRTGLNSPLHF,TGTGCCAGCAGTTCCAGGACAGGGTTGAATTCACCCCTCCACTTT
TRBJ2-5,TRBV6-1,many,.,CASSIPDQETQYF,TGTGCCAGCAGTATTCCTGATCAAGAGACCCAGTACTTC
TRBJ2-7,TRBV6-5,few,TRBD1,CASSGDRGSYEQYF,TGTGCCAGCAGTGGGGACAGAGGCTCCTACGAGCAGTACTTC
TRBJ2-1,TRBV9,.,.,CASSGGPLPNNEQFF,TGTGCCAGCAGCGGTGGACCCCTACCTAACAATGAGCAGTTCTTC
TRBJ2-1,TRBV7-6,.,.,CASSLEIAAHNEQFF,TGTGCCAGCAGCTTAGAAATAGCGGCCCACAATGAGCAGTTCTTC
TRBJ2-7,TRBV15,.,.,CATSRENLYEQYF,TGTGCCACCAGCAGAGAAAACCTCTACGAGCAGTACTTC
TRBJ2-1,TRBV20-1,once,.,CSALATRNEQFF,TGCAGTGCGTTAGCGACCCGCAATGAGCAGTTCTTC
TRBJ2-3,TRBV20-1,.,TRBD2,CSAREPSASGTSTDTQYF,TGCAGTGCTAGAGAACCTTCCGCTAGCGGAACTAGCACAGATACGCAGTATTTT
TRBJ2-7,TRBV27,.,.,CASSFSGDREQYF,TGTGCCAGCAGTTTTTCCGGGGATCGCGAGCAGTACTTC
TRBJ2-5,TRBV29-1,once,.,CSVGPLWEETQYF,TGCAGCGTTGGACCCCTTTGGGAAGAGACCCAGTACTTC
TRBJ2-7,TRBV7-9,.,TRBD1,CASSLFLPGQALSYEQYF,TGTGCCAGCAGCCTCTTTTTACCGGGACAGGCCCTCTCCTACGAGCAGTACTTC
TRBJ2-7,TRBV7-2,.,.,CASSLISGTNYEQYF,TGTGCCAGCAGCTTAATTTCTGGGACGAATTACGAGCAGTACTTC
TRBJ2-3,TRBV7-6,.,TRBD2,CASSSWTSGRASTDTQYF,TGTGCCAGCAGCTCTTGGACTAGCGGGAGGGCTAGCACAGATACGCAGTATTTT
TRBJ2-5,TRBV11-2,once,.,CASSLEGVRGETQYF,TGTGCCAGCAGCTTAGAGGGGGTGAGGGGCGAGACCCAGTACTTC
TRBJ2-7,TRBV7-8,few,.,CASSLTEYEQYF,TGTGCCAGCAGCTTGACAGAATACGAGCAGTACTTC
TRBJ1-4,TRBV11-1,.,.,CASSRTEEKLFF,TGTGCCAGCAGTCGGACAGAGGAAAAACTGTTTTTT
TRBJ2-1,TRBV6-5,.,TRBD2,CASTSTSGIYNEQFF,TGTGCCAGCACCTCGACTAGCGGGATATACAATGAGCAGTTCTTC
TRBJ2-7,TRBV4-1,.,.,CASSQTFSTAYEQYF,TGCGCCAGCAGCCAGACTTTCTCTACCGCCTACGAGCAGTACTTC
TRBJ1-5,TRBV5-1,.,.,CASSPGPRDTDQPQHF,TGCGCCAGCAGTCCCGGCCCCCGGGACACAGATCAGCCCCAGCATTTT
TRBJ1-1,TRBV7-9,.,.,CASSPDGLRYTEAFF,TGTGCCAGCAGCCCCGACGGGCTCCGGTACACTGAAGCTTTCTTT
TRBJ2-5,TRBV12-3/TRBV12-4,few,.,CASSTSQGTFMEQYF,TGTGCCAGCAGCACCTCTCAGGGGACTTTCATGGAGCAGTACTTC
TRBJ2-4,TRBV10-2,many,.,CASSEFGQKNIQYF,TGCGCCAGCAGTGAGTTTGGACAGAAAAACATTCAGTACTTC
TRBJ2-7,TRBV5-1,many,.,CASSLGPGYEQYF,TGTGCCAGCAGCTTAGGCCCAGGGTACGAGCAGTACTTC
TRBJ2-7,TRBV4-3,.,TRBD1,CASSQRLTGYEQYF,TGCGCCAGCAGCCAGCGATTGACAGGGTACGAGCAGTACTTC
TRBJ2-5,TRBV6-1,.,TRBD2,CASRLTPRLAGEETQYF,TGTGCCAGCAGACTGACCCCCCGGTTAGCGGGGGAAGAGACCCAGTACTTC
TRBJ1-5,TRBV6-1,.,.,CASGFGSINQPQHF,TGTGCCAGCGGGTTTGGCAGCATTAATCAGCCCCAGCATTTT
TRBJ2-7,TRBV27,once,.,CASSLSGRNYEQYF,TGTGCCAGCAGTTTATCGGGACGGAACTACGAGCAGTACTTC
TRBJ1-1,TRBV7-9,.,.,CAVPGVTEAFF,TGTGCCGTCCCAGGGGTCACTGAAGCTTTCTTT
TRBJ1-4,TRBV25-1,.,TRBD1,CASRGRDRGYEKLFF,TGTGCCAGCAGGGGCCGGGACAGGGGCTATGAAAAACTGTTTTTT
TRBJ2-7,TRBV20-1,.,.,CSARGPGGHYEQYF,TGCAGTGCTAGAGGCCCCGGGGGGCACTACGAGCAGTACTTC